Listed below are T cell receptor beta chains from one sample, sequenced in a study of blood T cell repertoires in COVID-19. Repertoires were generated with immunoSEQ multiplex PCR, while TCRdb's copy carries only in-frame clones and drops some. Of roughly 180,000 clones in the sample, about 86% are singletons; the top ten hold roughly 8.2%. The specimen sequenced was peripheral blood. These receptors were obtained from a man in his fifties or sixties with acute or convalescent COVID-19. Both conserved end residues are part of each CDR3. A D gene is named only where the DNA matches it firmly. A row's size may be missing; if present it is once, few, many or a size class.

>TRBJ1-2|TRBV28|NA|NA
CASMRTATGYYGYTF
TGTGCCAGCATGCGGACAGCCACCGGGTACTATGGCTACACCTTC
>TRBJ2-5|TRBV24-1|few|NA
CATSGTPRETQYF
TGTGCCACCTCCGGGACACCGAGGGAGACCCAGTACTTC
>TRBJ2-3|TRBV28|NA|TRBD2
CASRSGISTDTQYF
TGTGCCAGCAGGAGCGGGATTAGCACAGATACGCAGTATTTT
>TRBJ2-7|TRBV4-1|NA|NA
CASSRIAMAYEQYF
TGCGCCAGCAGCCGGATAGCTATGGCCTACGAGCAGTACTTC
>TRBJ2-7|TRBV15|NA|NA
CATSPQRGYEQYF
TGTGCCACCAGCCCGCAGAGAGGGTACGAGCAGTACTTC
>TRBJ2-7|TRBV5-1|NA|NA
CASSPLLGRGHEQYF
TGCGCCAGCAGCCCCCTCCTTGGGCGGGGCCACGAGCAGTACTTC
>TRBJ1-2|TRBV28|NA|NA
CASSWQNYGYTF
TGTGCCAGCAGTTGGCAAAACTATGGCTACACCTTC
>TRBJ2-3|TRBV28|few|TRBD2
CASSRSGPQYF
TGTGCCAGCAGTCGTAGCGGGCCGCAGTATTTT
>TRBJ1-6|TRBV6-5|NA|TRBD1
CASNIGGRANSPLHF
TGTGCCAGCAACATAGGGGGCAGGGCTAATTCACCCCTCCACTTT
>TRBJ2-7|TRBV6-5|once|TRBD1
CASSPDRGLEQYF
TGTGCCAGCAGCCCCGACAGGGGGCTCGAGCAGTACTTC
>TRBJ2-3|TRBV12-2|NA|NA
CASRLESSGASTDTQYF
TGTGCAAGTCGCTTAGAGTCTAGCGGGGCTAGCACAGATACGCAGTATTTT
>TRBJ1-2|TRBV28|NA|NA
CASSDPGHPNYGYTF
TGTGCCAGCAGTGACCCGGGACACCCTAACTATGGCTACACCTTC
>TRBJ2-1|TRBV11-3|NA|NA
CASSKGGVIGEQFF
TGTGCCAGCAGCAAGGGCGGGGTTATTGGAGAGCAGTTCTTC
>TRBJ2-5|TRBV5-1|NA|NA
CASSSGQLQETQYF
TGCGCCAGCAGCTCCGGACAGCTACAAGAGACCCAGTACTTC
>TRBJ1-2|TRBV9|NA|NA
CASSAAGVGYTF
TGTGCCAGCAGCGCCGCAGGGGTTGGCTACACCTTC
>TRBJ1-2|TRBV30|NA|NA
CAWRKRGSAEANYGYTF
TGTGCCTGGAGGAAGCGTGGTAGTGCGGAAGCTAACTATGGCTACACCTTC
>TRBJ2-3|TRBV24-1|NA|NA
CATSDPRTSTDTQYF
TGTGCCACCAGTGATCCTCGGACTAGCACAGATACGCAGTATTTT
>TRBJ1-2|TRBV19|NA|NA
CASSLNRVGGTAGYTF
TGTGCCAGTAGTCTCAACAGGGTCGGGGGGACGGCTGGCTACACCTTC
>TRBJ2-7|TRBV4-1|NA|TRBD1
CASSQGPGQMNYEQYF
TGCGCCAGCAGCCAAGGGCCGGGACAGATGAACTACGAGCAGTACTTC
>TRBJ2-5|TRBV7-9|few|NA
CASSWGLPAPETQYF
TGTGCCAGCAGCTGGGGACTCCCCGCCCCTGAGACCCAGTACTTC
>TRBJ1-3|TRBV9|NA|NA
CASSVEPGDGNTIYF
TGTGCCAGCAGCGTTGAACCAGGGGACGGAAACACCATATATTTT
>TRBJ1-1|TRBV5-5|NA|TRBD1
CASRGGQGRTEAFF
TGTGCCAGCAGAGGTGGACAGGGTAGGACTGAAGCTTTCTTT
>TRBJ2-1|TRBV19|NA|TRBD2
CASSPGTSGNNEQFF
TGTGCCAGTAGTCCCGGGACTAGCGGGAACAATGAGCAGTTCTTC
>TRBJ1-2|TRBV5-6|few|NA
CASSRQARGGYTF
TGTGCCAGCAGCCGACAGGCAAGGGGTGGCTACACCTTC
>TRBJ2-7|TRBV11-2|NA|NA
CASSSGISYEQYF
TGTGCCAGCAGCTCAGGGATTTCCTACGAGCAGTACTTC
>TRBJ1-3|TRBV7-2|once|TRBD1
CAIAGGGFGGHTIYF
TGTGCAATTGCAGGGGGTGGATTTGGAGGGCACACCATATATTTT
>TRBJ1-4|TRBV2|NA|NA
CASSVWAGPATNEKLFF
TGTGCCAGCAGTGTATGGGCAGGGCCTGCAACTAATGAAAAACTGTTTTTT
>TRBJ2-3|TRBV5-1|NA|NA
CASSPRAGTDTQYF
TGCGCCAGCAGTCCCAGGGCCGGCACAGATACGCAGTATTTT